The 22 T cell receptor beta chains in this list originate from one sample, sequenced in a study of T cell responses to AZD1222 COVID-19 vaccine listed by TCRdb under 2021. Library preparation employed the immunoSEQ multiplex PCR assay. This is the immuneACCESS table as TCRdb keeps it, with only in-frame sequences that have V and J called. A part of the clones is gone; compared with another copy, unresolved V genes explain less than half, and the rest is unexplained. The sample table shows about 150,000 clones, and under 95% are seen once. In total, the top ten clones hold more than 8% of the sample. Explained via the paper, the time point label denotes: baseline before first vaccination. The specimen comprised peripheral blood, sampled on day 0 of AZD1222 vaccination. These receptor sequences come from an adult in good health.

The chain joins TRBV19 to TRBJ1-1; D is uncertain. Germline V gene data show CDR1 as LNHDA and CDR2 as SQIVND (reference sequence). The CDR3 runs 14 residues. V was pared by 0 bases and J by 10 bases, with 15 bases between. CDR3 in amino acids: CASSIEGWRVGAFF. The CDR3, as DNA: TGTGCCAGTAGTATAGAAGGGTGGAGGGTTGGAGCTTTCTTT.

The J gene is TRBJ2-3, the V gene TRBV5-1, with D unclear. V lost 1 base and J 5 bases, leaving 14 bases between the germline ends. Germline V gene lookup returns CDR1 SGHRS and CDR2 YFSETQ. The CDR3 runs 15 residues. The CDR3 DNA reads TGCGCCAGCAGCTTGTCCCTGCCTGCTCGAGATACGCAGTATTTT. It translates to CASSLSLPARDTQYF.

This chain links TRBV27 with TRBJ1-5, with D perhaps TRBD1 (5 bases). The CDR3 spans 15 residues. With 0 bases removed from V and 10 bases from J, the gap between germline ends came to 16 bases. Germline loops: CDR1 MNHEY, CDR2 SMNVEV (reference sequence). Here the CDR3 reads CASSLSVLGGEPQHF. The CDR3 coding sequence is TGTGCCAGCAGTTTATCGGTCTTGGGAGGGGAACCCCAGCATTTT.

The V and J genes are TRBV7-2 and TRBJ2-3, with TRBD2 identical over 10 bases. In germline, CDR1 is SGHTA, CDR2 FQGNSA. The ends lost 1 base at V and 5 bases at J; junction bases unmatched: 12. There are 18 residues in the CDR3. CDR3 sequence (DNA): TGTGCCAGCAGCTTAGTCGCTAGCGGGGGTTCCGGATTAGATACGCAGTATTTT. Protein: CASSLVASGGSGLDTQYF.

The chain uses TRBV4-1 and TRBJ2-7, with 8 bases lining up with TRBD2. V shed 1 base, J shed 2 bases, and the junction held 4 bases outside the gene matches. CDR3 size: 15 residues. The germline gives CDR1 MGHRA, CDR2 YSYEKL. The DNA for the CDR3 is TGCGCCAGCAGCCAAGGGCGGGGGGTCCCCTACGAGCAGTACTTC. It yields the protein CASSQGRGVPYEQYF.

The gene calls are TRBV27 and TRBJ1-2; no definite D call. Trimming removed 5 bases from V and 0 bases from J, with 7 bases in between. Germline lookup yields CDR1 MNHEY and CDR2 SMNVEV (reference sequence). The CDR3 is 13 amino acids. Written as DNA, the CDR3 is TGTGCCAGCAGTCTGACGGCTAACTATGGCTACACCTTC. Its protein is CASSLTANYGYTF.

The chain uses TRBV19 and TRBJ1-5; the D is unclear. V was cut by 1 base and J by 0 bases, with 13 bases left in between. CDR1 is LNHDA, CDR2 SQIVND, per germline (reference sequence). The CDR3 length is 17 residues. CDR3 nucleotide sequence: TGTGCCAGTAGTATAGGCTCAGGATCTTATAGCAATCAGCCCCAGCATTTT. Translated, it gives CASSIGSGSYSNQPQHF.

CDR3 nucleotides: TGTGCCAGCTGTAGGACGGTTCAGGGGGATGCTTTCTTT. Protein: CASCRTVQGDAFF. This chain joins TRBV12-3 or TRBV12-4 and TRBJ1-1; 7 bases are a match to TRBD1. Losses at the gene ends were 8 bases for V and 11 bases for J; bases not matched to a gene: 14. The CDR3 has 13 amino acids.

The CDR3 loop reads CAWSRDGYEQYF. CDR3 sequence (DNA): TGTGCCTGGAGTAGGGACGGCTACGAGCAGTACTTC. V gene TRBV30 combines with J gene TRBJ2-7; D possibly matches TRBD1 or TRBD2 (5 bases each). The CDR3 length is 12 residues. Trimming left V 2 bases short and J 3 bases short, with 8 bases between. Germline loops: CDR1 GTSNPN, CDR2 SVGIG (reference sequence).

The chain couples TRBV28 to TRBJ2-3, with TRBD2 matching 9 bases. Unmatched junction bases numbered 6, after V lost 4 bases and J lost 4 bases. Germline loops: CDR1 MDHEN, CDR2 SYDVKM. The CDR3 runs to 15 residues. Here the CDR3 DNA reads TGTGCCAGCAGTTATCGCACTAGCGGGTCAGATACGCAGTATTTT. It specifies CASSYRTSGSDTQYF.

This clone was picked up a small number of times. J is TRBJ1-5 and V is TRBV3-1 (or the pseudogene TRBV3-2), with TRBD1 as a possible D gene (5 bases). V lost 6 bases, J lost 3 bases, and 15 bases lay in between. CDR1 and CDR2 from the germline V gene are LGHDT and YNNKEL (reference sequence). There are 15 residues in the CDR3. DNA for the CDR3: TGTGCCAGCAGTCGAGGGGCAGGACCCAATCAGCCCCAGCATTTT. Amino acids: CASSRGAGPNQPQHF.

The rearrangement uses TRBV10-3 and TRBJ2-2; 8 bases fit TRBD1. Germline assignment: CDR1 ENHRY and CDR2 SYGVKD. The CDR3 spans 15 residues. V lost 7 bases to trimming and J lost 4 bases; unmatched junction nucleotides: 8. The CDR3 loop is CAIKAGGFVTGELFF. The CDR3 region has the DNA TGTGCCATCAAAGCAGGGGGCTTTGTCACCGGGGAGCTGTTTTTT.

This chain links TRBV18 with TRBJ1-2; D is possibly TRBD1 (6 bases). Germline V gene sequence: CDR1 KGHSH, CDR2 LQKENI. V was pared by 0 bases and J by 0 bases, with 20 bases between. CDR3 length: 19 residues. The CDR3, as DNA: TGTGCCAGCTCACCACCGACAGGAAGAATGATCCTAGCTAACTATGGCTACACCTTC. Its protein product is CASSPPTGRMILANYGYTF.

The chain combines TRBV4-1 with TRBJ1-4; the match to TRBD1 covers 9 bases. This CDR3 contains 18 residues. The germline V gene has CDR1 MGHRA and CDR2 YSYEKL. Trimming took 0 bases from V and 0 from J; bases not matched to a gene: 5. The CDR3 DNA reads TGCGCCAGCAGCCAAGAGGGGACAGGGCGAGCAACTAATGAAAAACTGTTTTTT. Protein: CASSQEGTGRATNEKLFF.

The CDR3 here is CASSPDRELGKLFF. CDR3 nucleotides: TGTGCCAGCAGCCCGGACAGGGAGTTAGGAAAACTGTTTTTT. The chain is built from TRBV3-1 (or the pseudogene TRBV3-2) and TRBJ1-4, with 8 bases aligning to TRBD1. V lost 4 bases and J lost 10; bases outside the gene matches: 8. The V gene's germline CDR1 is LGHDT and CDR2 YNNKEL (reference sequence). The CDR3 is 14 amino acids.

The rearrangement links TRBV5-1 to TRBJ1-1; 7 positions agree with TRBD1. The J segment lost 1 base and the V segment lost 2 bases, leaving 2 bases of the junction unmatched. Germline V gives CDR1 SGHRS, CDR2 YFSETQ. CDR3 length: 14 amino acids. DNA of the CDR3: TGCGCCAGCAGCTTACGACAGGGGAACACTGAAGCTTTCTTT. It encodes CASSLRQGNTEAFF.

CDR3 residues: CASSSSTTPTGNTIYF. The CDR3 DNA sequence: TGTGCCAGCAGCTCTAGCACGACGCCTACTGGAAACACCATATATTTT. The rearrangement links TRBV11-2 to TRBJ1-3; D is uncertain. V shed 4 bases and J shed 2 bases, with 15 bases lying between them. The CDR3 covers 16 residues. Germline V gene lookup returns CDR1 SGHAT and CDR2 FQNNGV.

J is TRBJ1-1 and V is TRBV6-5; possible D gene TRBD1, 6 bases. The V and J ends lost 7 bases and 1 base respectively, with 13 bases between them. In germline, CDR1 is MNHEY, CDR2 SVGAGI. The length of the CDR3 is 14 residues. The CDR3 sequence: CASTLTGENTEAFF. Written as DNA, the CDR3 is TGTGCCAGCACTCTGACAGGAGAGAACACTGAAGCTTTCTTT.

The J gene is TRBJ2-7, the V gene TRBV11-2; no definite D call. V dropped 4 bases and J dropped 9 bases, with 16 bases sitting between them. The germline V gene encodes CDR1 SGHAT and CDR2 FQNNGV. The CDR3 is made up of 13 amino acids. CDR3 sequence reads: CASSSNSLRGQYF. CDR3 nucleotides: TGTGCCAGCAGCTCCAACAGTCTACGAGGGCAGTACTTC.

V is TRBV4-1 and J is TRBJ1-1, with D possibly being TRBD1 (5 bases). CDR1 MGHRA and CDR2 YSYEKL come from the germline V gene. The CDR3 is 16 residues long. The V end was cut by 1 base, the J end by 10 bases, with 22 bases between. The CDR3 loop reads CASSQVPRGGERGAFF. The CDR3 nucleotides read TGCGCCAGCAGCCAAGTCCCCCGGGGGGGAGAAAGGGGAGCTTTCTTT.

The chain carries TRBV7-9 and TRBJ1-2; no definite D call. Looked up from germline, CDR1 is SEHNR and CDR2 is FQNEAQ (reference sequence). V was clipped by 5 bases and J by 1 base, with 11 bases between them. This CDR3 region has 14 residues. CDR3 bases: TGTGCCAGCAGCCCCTCCCAGGATAACTATGGCTACACCTTC. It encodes CASSPSQDNYGYTF.

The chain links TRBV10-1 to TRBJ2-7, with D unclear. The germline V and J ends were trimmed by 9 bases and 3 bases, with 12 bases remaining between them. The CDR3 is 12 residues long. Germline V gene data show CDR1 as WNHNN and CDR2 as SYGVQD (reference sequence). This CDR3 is CASQSAYYEQYF. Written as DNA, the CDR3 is TGCGCCAGTCAGTCGGCTTACTACGAGCAGTACTTC.